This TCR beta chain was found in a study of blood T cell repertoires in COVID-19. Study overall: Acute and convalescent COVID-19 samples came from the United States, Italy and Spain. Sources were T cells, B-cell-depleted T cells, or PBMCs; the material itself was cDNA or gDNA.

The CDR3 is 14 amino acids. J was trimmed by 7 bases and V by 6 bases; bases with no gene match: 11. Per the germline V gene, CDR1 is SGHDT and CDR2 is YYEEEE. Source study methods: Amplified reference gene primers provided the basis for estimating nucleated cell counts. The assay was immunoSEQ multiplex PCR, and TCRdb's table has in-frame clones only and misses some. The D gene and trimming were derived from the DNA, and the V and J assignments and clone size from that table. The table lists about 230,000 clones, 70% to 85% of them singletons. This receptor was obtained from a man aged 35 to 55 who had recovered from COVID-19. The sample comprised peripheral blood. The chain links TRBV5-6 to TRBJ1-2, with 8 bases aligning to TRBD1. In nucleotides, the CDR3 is TGTGCCAGCACCTATTGGAACAGGGGGGGTGGCTACACCTTC. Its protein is CASTYWNRGGGYTF.